One and the same sample provided the 17 T cell receptor beta chains below, sequenced in a study of shared clonotypes between healthy human individuals. Using immunoSEQ multiplex PCR, the repertoire was profiled, and TCRdb retains in-frame clones only, with some absent. The sample lists some 690,000 clones, roughly 87% occurring once. The sequencing input was memory CD8+ T cells from PBMCs. This sample's subset: CD45RO+ cells pooled with CCR7-negative TemRA cells. The receptors shown here come from a man between 18 and 29 years old in good health. Some clones in this sample may be carry-over from other donors' samples.

V gene TRBV27 combines with J gene TRBJ2-7, with a possible D match to TRBD1 (6 bases). With 5 bases removed from V and 3 bases from J, the gap between germline ends came to 17 bases. This CDR3 comprises 15 residues. Germline V gene sequence: CDR1 MNHEY, CDR2 SMNVEV (reference sequence). CDR3 residues: CASSPATRTVYEQYF. The CDR3 region has the DNA TGTGCCAGCAGTCCAGCTACCCGGACAGTCTACGAGCAGTACTTC.

This chain uses TRBV6-1 with TRBJ2-2; D gene uncertain. The germline V gene encodes CDR1 MNHNS and CDR2 SASEGT. V lost 7 bases to trimming and J lost 4 bases, with 16 bases between them. The CDR3 length is 15 residues. CDR3: CASTSRRLGTGELFF. In DNA form, the CDR3 reads TGTGCCAGCACCTCCCGACGCCTGGGCACCGGGGAGCTGTTTTTT.

The chain uses TRBV6-5 and TRBJ1-4, with D possibly being TRBD1 (6 bases). The CDR3 runs to 15 residues. Germline V gene data show CDR1 as MNHEY and CDR2 as SVGAGI. V lost 2 bases, J lost 8 bases, and 15 bases lay in between. In nucleotides, the CDR3 is TGTGCCAGCAGTTACACCAGGGGCCGGGGAGAAAAACTGTTTTTT. Translating gives CASSYTRGRGEKLFF.

This chain uses TRBV6-6 with TRBJ1-1; D remains unclear. Germline V lookup: CDR1 MNHNY, CDR2 SVGAGI (reference sequence). The CDR3 has 16 residues. V lost 7 bases and J 1 base, leaving 19 bases between the germline ends. CDR3 nucleotide sequence: TGTGCCAGCAACCCATTACGTCCGATAGGGAACACTGAAGCTTTCTTT. Protein product: CASNPLRPIGNTEAFF.

The genes are TRBV9 and TRBJ2-2, with TRBD2 matching over 9 bases. The CDR3 totals 17 residues. V shed 2 bases, J shed 2 bases, and the junction held 7 bases outside the gene matches. CDR1 is SGDLS and CDR2 is YYNGEE in the germline V gene. This CDR3 reads CASSVVPSGTNTGELFF. CDR3 DNA: TGTGCCAGCAGCGTTGTCCCTAGCGGGACTAACACCGGGGAGCTGTTTTTT. Together with reference TRBV9 and TRBJ2-2, the CDR3 gives the full variable domain: DSGVTQTPKHLITATGQRVTLRCSPRSGDLSVYWYQQSLDQGLQFLIQYYNGEERAKGNILERFSAQQFPDLHSELNLSSLELGDSALYFCASSVVPSGTNTGELFFGEGSRLTVL.

V usage is TRBV7-3 and J usage is TRBJ2-1, with 12 positions matching TRBD1. The V gene end was trimmed by 5 bases and the J gene end by 7 bases; junction bases not matched to a gene: 6. There are 15 residues in the CDR3. Germline V lookup: CDR1 SGHTA, CDR2 FQGTGA. The chain's CDR3 is CASSVGTGGANEQFF. The CDR3 coding sequence is TGTGCCAGCAGCGTAGGGACAGGGGGCGCAAATGAGCAGTTCTTC. Full variable domain (remainder filled in from reference TRBV7-3 and TRBJ2-1): GAGVSQTPSNKVTEKGKYVELRCDPISGHTALYWYRQSLGQGPEFLIYFQGTGAADDSGLPNDRFFAVRPEGSVSTLKIQRTERGDSAVYLCASSVGTGGANEQFFGPGTRLTVL.

This chain uses TRBV2 with TRBJ2-7; 7 bases align to TRBD1. The V gene's germline CDR1 is SNHLY and CDR2 FYNNEI. V shed 6 bases and J 2 bases; nucleotides not matched to a gene: 13. The CDR3 spans 16 residues. In nucleotides, the CDR3 is TGTGCCAGCAGCGACCCACAGGGGACAAAAGCCTACGAGCAGTACTTC. Its protein is CASSDPQGTKAYEQYF.

The V and J genes are TRBV19 and TRBJ2-2, with no clear D. Trimming shortened V by 8 bases and J by 6 bases, and 10 bases separated the two germline ends. Per the germline V gene, CDR1 is LNHDA and CDR2 is SQIVND (reference sequence). The CDR3 totals 12 residues. In nucleotides, the CDR3 is TGTGCCAGTGCCATCCGGTCCGGGGAGCTGTTTTTT. It is translated as CASAIRSGELFF. The full variable domain, its missing parts supplied by reference TRBV19 and TRBJ2-2, is DGGITQSPKYLFRKEGQNVTLSCEQNLNHDAMYWYRQDPGQGLRLIYYSQIVNDFQKGDIAEGYSVSREKKESFPLTVTSAQKNPTAFYLCASAIRSGELFFGEGSRLTVL.

The chain couples TRBV28 to TRBJ1-5; TRBD1 matches 7 bases. The CDR3 is made up of 16 amino acids. V trimming: 4 bases; J trimming: 1 base; junction bases outside the gene matches: 7. The germline V gene has CDR1 MDHEN and CDR2 SYDVKM. CDR3 in amino acids: CASSSYRGGSNQPQHF. DNA for the CDR3: TGTGCCAGCAGTTCCTACAGGGGTGGAAGCAATCAGCCCCAGCATTTT.

The rearrangement uses TRBV19 and TRBJ1-4; 7 nucleotides agree with TRBD1. Per the germline V gene, CDR1 is LNHDA and CDR2 is SQIVND (reference sequence). The V gene end was trimmed by 7 bases and the J gene end by 4 bases; junction bases not matched to a gene: 6. The CDR3 runs 14 residues. The CDR3 protein is CASTLYRGNEKLFF. The CDR3 region has the DNA TGTGCCAGTACCCTCTACAGGGGTAATGAAAAACTGTTTTTT.

This clone was found once. The genes are TRBV7-9 and TRBJ2-5; TRBD2 is a possible D gene (5 bases). CDR3 length equals 14 residues. V was shortened by 3 bases and J by 4 bases, with 12 bases between the two germline ends. Germline V gene sequence: CDR1 SEHNR, CDR2 FQNEAQ (reference sequence). The CDR3 DNA follows: TGTGCCAGCAGCTTGCGGGTTCTGGGAGAGACCCAGTACTTC. It translates to CASSLRVLGETQYF.

This clone has a handful of counts. The V and J genes are TRBV30 and TRBJ1-1; 7 bases map to TRBD1. Looked up from germline, CDR1 is GTSNPN and CDR2 is SVGIG (reference sequence). The CDR3 sequence is 14 residues long. V lost 4 bases, J lost 4 bases, and 9 bases stayed unmatched. DNA of the CDR3: TGTGCCTGGAATGGAGGAGACAGGGCCACTGAAGCTTTCTTT. Translating gives CAWNGGDRATEAFF.

This clone is a singleton in its sample. The chain carries TRBV9 and TRBJ1-2; D uncertain. There are 15 residues in the CDR3. The V gene's germline CDR1 is SGDLS and CDR2 YYNGEE. V was clipped by 0 bases and J by 4 bases, with 13 bases between them. CDR3 sequence: CASSVDQVRSYGYTF. CDR3 coding DNA: TGTGCCAGCAGCGTAGACCAGGTGCGTTCCTATGGCTACACCTTC.

The chain has TRBV5-5 and TRBJ2-7; 8 bases agree with TRBD1. Looked up from germline, CDR1 is SGHKS and CDR2 is YYEKEE (reference sequence). Trimming at V came to 1 base and at J to 6 bases, leaving 9 bases not matched to a gene. The CDR3 contains 15 residues. The CDR3: CASSLLTGVIVEQYF. As DNA, the CDR3 is TGTGCCAGCAGCTTGCTGACAGGGGTGATTGTCGAGCAGTACTTC.

The rearrangement uses TRBV11-2 and TRBJ2-7; TRBD2 matches 9 bases. The germline CDR1 and CDR2 sequences are SGHAT and FQNNGV. The CDR3 extends over 16 amino acids. The V gene end was trimmed by 3 bases and the J gene end by 2 bases; junction bases not matched to a gene: 8. CDR3 DNA: TGTGCCAGCAGCTTGGGCTTCGCGGGAGGGGCCTACGAGCAGTACTTC. It translates to CASSLGFAGGAYEQYF.

For this clone: Given a much more abundant clone one base away, this may be a read error. The sample carries other DNA sequences with the same CDR3. The rearrangement joins TRBV27 to TRBJ2-2, with D perhaps TRBD2 (6 bases). There are 13 residues in the CDR3. The germline CDR1 and CDR2 sequences are MNHEY and SMNVEV (reference sequence). V lost 3 bases and J lost 4, with 6 bases in between. The CDR3 loop is CASSFGGTGELFF. DNA for the CDR3: TGTGCCAGCAGTTTCGGGGGCACCGGGGAGCTGTTTTTT.

V usage is TRBV15 and J usage is TRBJ2-7; D may be TRBD1 or TRBD2 (5 bases each). The CDR3 length is 16 residues. Germline CDR1 is LNHNV and CDR2 is YYDKDF (reference sequence). Trimming pared 1 base from V and 4 bases from J, leaving 17 bases between. In DNA, the CDR3 is TGTGCCACCAGCAGAGTAGGAAGGGACGGCTCATACGAGCAGTACTTC. It encodes CATSRVGRDGSYEQYF.